Sequencing of this TCR beta chain was carried out in a study of blood T cell repertoires in COVID-19. This clone was observed a handful of times. Germline lookup yields CDR1 SNHLY and CDR2 FYNNEI. V lost 8 bases and J lost 6; bases outside the gene matches: 11. This CDR3 is built from 14 residues. Clones were sequenced by immunoSEQ multiplex PCR, and TCRdb holds only the in-frame ones, with some missing. In the table there are about 370,000 clones, roughly 90% of which are singletons. Sequenced: PBMCs or T cells enriched from blood (not recorded which). The receptor comes from a woman in her thirties or forties who had been exposed to COVID-19. V is TRBV2 and J is TRBJ2-7; 9 positions match TRBD2. DNA of the CDR3: TGTGCCAGCCGAGGGCGGGGGGGCTTCGTCGAGCAGTACTTC. Translated: CASRGRGGFVEQYF. The whole variable domain, filled in from reference TRBV2 and TRBJ2-7, reads EPEVTQTPSHQVTQMGQEVILRCVPISNHLYFYWYRQILGQKVEFLVSFYNNEISEKSEIFDDQFSVERPDGSNFTLKIRSTKLEDSAMYFCASRGRGGFVEQYFGPGTRLTVT.